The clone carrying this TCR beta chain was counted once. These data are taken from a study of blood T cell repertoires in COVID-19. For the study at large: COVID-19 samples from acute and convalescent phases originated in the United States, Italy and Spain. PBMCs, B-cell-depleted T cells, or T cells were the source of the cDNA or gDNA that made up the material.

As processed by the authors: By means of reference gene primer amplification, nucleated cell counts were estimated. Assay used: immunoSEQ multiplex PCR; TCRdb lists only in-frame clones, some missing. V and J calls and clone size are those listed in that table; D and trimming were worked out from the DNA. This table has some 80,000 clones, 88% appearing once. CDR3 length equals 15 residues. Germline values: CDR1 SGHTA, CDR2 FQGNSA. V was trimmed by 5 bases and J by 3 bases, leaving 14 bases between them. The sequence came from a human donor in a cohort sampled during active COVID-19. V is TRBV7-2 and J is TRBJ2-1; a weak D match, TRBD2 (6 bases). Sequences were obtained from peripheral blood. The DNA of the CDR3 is TGTGCCAGCAGCCCGTTTGCGGGGTACTACAATGAGCAGTTCTTC. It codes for CASSPFAGYYNEQFF.